The clone carrying this T cell receptor beta chain was picked up a small number of times. Method: immunoSEQ multiplex PCR; TCRdb's copy keeps in-frame clones and lacks some. The data hold some 250,000 clones, with about four fifths observed a single time. The CDR3 length is 14 residues. CDR1 and CDR2 (germline): MGHRA, YSYEKL. The ends lost 3 bases at V and 1 base at J; junction bases unmatched: 3. This specimen belongs to a study of Tregs in tolerant kidney transplant recipients. The chain recombines TRBV4-1 with TRBJ2-7; the match to TRBD1 covers 7 bases. The sequence derives from a human donor in good health. The sequencing input was CD4+ T cells from blood. This CDR3 is CASSQGQRSYEQYF. The CDR3 DNA reads TGCGCCAGCAGCCAGGGACAGCGGTCCTACGAGCAGTACTTC.